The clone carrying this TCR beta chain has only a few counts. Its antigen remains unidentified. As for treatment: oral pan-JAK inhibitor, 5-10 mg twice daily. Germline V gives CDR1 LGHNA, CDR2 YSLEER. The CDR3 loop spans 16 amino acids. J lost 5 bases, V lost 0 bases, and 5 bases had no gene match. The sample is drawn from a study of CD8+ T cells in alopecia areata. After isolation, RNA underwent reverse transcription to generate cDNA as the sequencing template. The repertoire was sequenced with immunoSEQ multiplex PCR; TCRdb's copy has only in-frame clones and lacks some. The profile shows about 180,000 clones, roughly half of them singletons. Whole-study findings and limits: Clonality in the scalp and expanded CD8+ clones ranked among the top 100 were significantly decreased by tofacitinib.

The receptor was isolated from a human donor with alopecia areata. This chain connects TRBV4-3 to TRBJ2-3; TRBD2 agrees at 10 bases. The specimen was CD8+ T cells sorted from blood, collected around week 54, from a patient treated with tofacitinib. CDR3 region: CASSQEERGGRDTQYF. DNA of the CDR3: TGCGCCAGCAGCCAAGAGGAGCGGGGGGGCAGAGATACGCAGTATTTT.